These 25 T cell receptor beta chains share one sample of origin, sequenced in a study of monozygotic twins with inflammatory bowel disease. Reprocessing the 5' RACE reads, TCRdb reports a single entry for every CDR3 protein and omits DNA. Its clone listing holds roughly 150,000 distinct CDR3 sequences. Sequencing was done on a sample of blood. These receptors all stem from a human donor with ulcerative colitis or Crohn's disease, or a healthy co-twin of an affected twin (not recorded which).

The chain joins TRBV4-1 to TRBJ2-2. The CDR3 has 15 amino acids. The germline V gene has CDR1 MGHRA and CDR2 YSYEKL. The CDR3 sequence: CASSQDQYGTGELFF.

The chain carries TRBV6-5 and TRBJ1-6; TCRdb indicates TRBD1, and absent DNA this call remains unverified. The V gene's germline CDR1 is MNHEY and CDR2 SVGAGI. The CDR3 contains 13 residues. The CDR3 reads CASRGQGRSPLHF.

The V call is TRBV19, the J call TRBJ2-3; the TCRdb D gene call, TRBD1, has no DNA to confirm it. This CDR3 is built from 15 residues. CDR1 is LNHDA, CDR2 SQIVND, per germline (reference sequence). CDR3 residues: CASTTAAGATDTQYF.

This CDR3 is CASGQVYEQYF. This sequence joins TRBV6-2 or TRBV6-3 and TRBJ2-7; TCRdb selects TRBD1, and the lack of DNA leaves this call unchecked. The CDR3 runs 11 residues. Germline CDR1 is MNHEY and CDR2 is SVGEGT.

The gene calls are TRBV7-3 and TRBJ1-5; absent DNA, TCRdb's TRBD1 call cannot be checked. The CDR3 is 16 amino acids. Germline-derived CDR1 and CDR2 are SGHTA and FQGTGA. CDR3: CASSLSADRDNQPQHF.

The chain links TRBV20-1 to TRBJ1-4. CDR1 and CDR2 from the germline V gene are DFQATT and SNEGSKA (reference sequence). This CDR3 comprises 15 residues. Here the CDR3 reads CSARGGEATNEKLFF.

J is TRBJ1-3 and V is TRBV3-1. This CDR3 is built from 12 residues. Per germline, CDR1 LGHDT and CDR2 YNNKEL (reference sequence). This chain's CDR3 is CASSYSGNTIYF.

The rearrangement joins TRBV6-5 to TRBJ2-5; the TCRdb call, TRBD1, lacks DNA for checking. CDR3 size: 14 residues. Germline values: CDR1 MNHEY, CDR2 SVGAGI. The CDR3 is CASSTSRGLETQYF.

The rearrangement uses TRBV7-3 and TRBJ1-2; the TCRdb call, TRBD1, lacks DNA for checking. The germline CDR1 and CDR2 sequences are SGHTA and FQGTGA. The CDR3 contains 13 residues. CDR3 sequence: CASSLDGAGGYTF.

The rearrangement links TRBV7-9 to TRBJ2-2; the TRBD1 assignment by TCRdb is unverifiable without DNA. The CDR3 loop spans 14 amino acids. CDR1 is SEHNR, CDR2 FQNEAQ, per germline (reference sequence). The CDR3 sequence is CASSLRGISGELFF.

The chain employs TRBV7-6 and TRBJ1-1. The CDR3 runs 15 residues. The V gene's germline CDR1 is SGHVS and CDR2 FNYEAQ. The CDR3 region is CASSTEVAVNTEAFF.

The chain links TRBV10-3 to TRBJ1-2; the TCRdb call, TRBD1, lacks DNA for checking. Germline lookup yields CDR1 ENHRY and CDR2 SYGVKD. The CDR3 length is 15 residues. The CDR3 reads CAISLTGGPNYGYTF.

CDR3 protein: CASRGGIGVQPQHF. The chain links TRBV28 to TRBJ1-5; the D call of TRBD1 rests on TCRdb alone, since no DNA is present to check it. This CDR3 spans 14 amino acids. From germline, CDR1 is MDHEN and CDR2 SYDVKM.

The rearrangement joins TRBV7-2 to TRBJ2-3; the D gene TCRdb calls, TRBD1, cannot be checked with no DNA. The CDR3 contains 15 residues. Looked up from germline, CDR1 is SGHTA and CDR2 is FQGNSA. The CDR3 reads CASSSGTGHTDTQYF.

V and J are TRBV10-3 and TRBJ2-1; without DNA, the TCRdb call of TRBD1 cannot be checked. CDR3 size: 18 residues. Germline V gene data show CDR1 as ENHRY and CDR2 as SYGVKD. The CDR3 is CAISESIAGGDPYNEQFF.

This chain links TRBV5-1 with TRBJ2-7; TCRdb designates TRBD2, a call that cannot be tested without DNA. The length of the CDR3 is 14 residues. CDR1 is SGHRS and CDR2 is YFSETQ in the germline V gene. CDR3 amino acids: CASSFGEASYEQYF.

The chain links TRBV2 to TRBJ2-7; TCRdb designates TRBD1, a call that cannot be tested without DNA. Germline V lookup: CDR1 SNHLY, CDR2 FYNNEI. This CDR3 region has 12 residues. This chain's CDR3 is CASNPLALEQYF.

The chain links TRBV12-3 or TRBV12-4 to TRBJ2-3; TCRdb lists TRBD2, though no DNA is available to test this call. The CDR3 contains 19 residues. CDR3 region: CASSRPGLAGGRGTDTQYF.

The chain combines TRBV12-3 or TRBV12-4 with TRBJ2-2. This CDR3 has 12 amino acids. CDR3 sequence reads: CASWLGTGELFF.

The chain uses TRBV30 and TRBJ1-6. In germline, CDR1 is GTSNPN, CDR2 SVGIG (reference sequence). This CDR3 region has 15 residues. The CDR3 here is CAWRRGPANNSPLHF.

V usage is TRBV19 and J usage is TRBJ1-5; no DNA is available, so the TRBD1 call from TCRdb remains unchecked. The CDR3 covers 14 residues. Germline V gives CDR1 LNHDA, CDR2 SQIVND (reference sequence). The CDR3 reads CASSPTGVRQPQHF.

V is TRBV4-1 and J is TRBJ2-5; TCRdb designates TRBD2, a call that cannot be tested without DNA. CDR3 size: 17 residues. Looked up from germline, CDR1 is MGHRA and CDR2 is YSYEKL. CDR3 loop: CASSHPHGGSVQETQYF.

J is TRBJ1-5 and V is TRBV4-1. There are 13 residues in the CDR3. CDR1 is MGHRA, CDR2 YSYEKL, per germline. The CDR3 sequence is CASSQDENQPQHF.

The chain uses TRBV5-1 and TRBJ1-1. CDR3 length equals 13 residues. Germline V gene lookup returns CDR1 SGHRS and CDR2 YFSETQ. The CDR3 reads CASTEGVNTEAFF.

The chain employs TRBV20-1 and TRBJ1-2; TCRdb lists TRBD1, though no DNA is available to test this call. CDR3 length equals 19 residues. CDR1 DFQATT and CDR2 SNEGSKA come from the germline V gene (reference sequence). CDR3 amino acids: CSALRDRAKGGEANYGYTF.